This T cell receptor beta chain was sequenced for a study of a mutant IDH1 vaccine in newly diagnosed glioma. Study background: Patients got their first vaccination 4-6 weeks after radiotherapy alone, or with temozolomide cycles. Treatment recipients were approximately 62% male and around 40% female, and their mean age was approximately 42 years. Regarding the study as a whole: Across multiple MHC alleles, 93.3% of patients had vaccine-induced responses.

This CDR3 comprises 13 residues. V shed 3 bases and J shed 5 bases, with 7 bases lying between them. CDR1 and CDR2 from the germline V gene are MRHNA and SNTAGT. The table lists this clone with a few counts. What it binds is unknown. Sequencing was performed with immunoSEQ multiplex PCR; in TCRdb, only in-frame clones are kept and a portion is missing. The table lists about 53,000 clones, around 84% of them singletons. Time point noted: week 5, during vaccination. Topical imiquimod accompanied each vaccine dose, which consisted of 300 ug of mutant IDH1 20-mer peptide. The study enrolled donors with new WHO grade 3 or 4 IDH1-mutant, ATRX-lost astrocytomas.

Here the sequenced sample was PBMCs, taken from a glioma patient whose treatment included an IDH1 peptide vaccine. The chain couples TRBV6-4 to TRBJ1-4; D unresolved. The TCR sequence derives from a woman between 45 and 60 years old with glioma. CDR3: CASSESSNEKLFF. The CDR3 DNA sequence: TGTGCCAGCAGTGAATCCAGCAATGAAAAACTGTTTTTT.